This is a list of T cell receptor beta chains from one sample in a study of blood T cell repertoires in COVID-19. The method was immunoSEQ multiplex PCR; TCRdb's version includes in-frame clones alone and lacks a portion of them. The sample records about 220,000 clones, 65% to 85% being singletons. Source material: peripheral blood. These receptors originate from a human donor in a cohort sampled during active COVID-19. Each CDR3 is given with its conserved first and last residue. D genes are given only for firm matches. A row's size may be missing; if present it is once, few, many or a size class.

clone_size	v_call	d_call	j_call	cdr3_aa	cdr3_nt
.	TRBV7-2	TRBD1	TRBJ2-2	CASSLRDRSFNTGELFF	TGTGCCAGCAGCTTAAGGGACAGGAGCTTCAACACCGGGGAGCTGTTTTTT
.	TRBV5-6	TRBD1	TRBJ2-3	CASSPFRDRRTDTQYF	TGTGCCAGCAGCCCGTTCCGGGACAGACGCACAGATACGCAGTATTTT
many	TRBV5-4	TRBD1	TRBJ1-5	CASSLGTGADSNQPQHF	TGTGCCAGCAGCTTGGGGACAGGGGCAGATAGCAATCAGCCCCAGCATTTT
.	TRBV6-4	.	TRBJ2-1	CASSAHPGQELNEQFF	TGTGCCAGCAGTGCACACCCGGGACAAGAGCTCAATGAGCAGTTCTTC
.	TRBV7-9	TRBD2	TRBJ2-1	CASSLIAGPYNEQFF	TGTGCCAGCAGCCTGATAGCGGGACCCTACAATGAGCAGTTCTTC
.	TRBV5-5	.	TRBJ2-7	CASSLVGGAEVPYEQYF	TGTGCCAGCAGCTTGGTGGGGGGGGCGGAGGTCCCCTACGAGCAGTACTTC
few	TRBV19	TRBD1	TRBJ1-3	CASINRGDSSGNTIYF	TGTGCCAGTATAAACAGGGGTGACAGCTCTGGAAACACCATATATTTT
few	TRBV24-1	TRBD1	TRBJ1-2	CATSDPSDRGGYGYTF	TGTGCCACCAGTGACCCCTCGGACAGGGGCGGCTATGGCTACACCTTC
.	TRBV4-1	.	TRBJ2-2	CASSQGLANTGELFF	TGCGCCAGCAGCCAAGGGCTGGCTAACACCGGGGAGCTGTTTTTT
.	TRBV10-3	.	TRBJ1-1	CAIRGQNTEAFF	TGTGCCATCAGGGGACAGAACACTGAAGCTTTCTTT
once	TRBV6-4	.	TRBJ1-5	CASSDLEVGQPQHF	TGTGCCAGCAGCGATCTTGAGGTTGGCCAGCCCCAGCATTTT
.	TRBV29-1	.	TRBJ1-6	CSVFWGPGPMVQSPLHF	TGCAGCGTTTTCTGGGGGCCGGGACCTATGGTACAGTCACCCCTCCACTTT
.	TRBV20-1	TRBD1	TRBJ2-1	CSASSTAGGSNEQFF	TGCAGTGCTAGTTCTACCGCAGGGGGAAGCAATGAGCAGTTCTTC
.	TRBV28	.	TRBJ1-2	CASSLTDLRGRYTF	TGTGCCAGCAGTTTAACCGATTTGCGGGGGCGCTACACCTTC
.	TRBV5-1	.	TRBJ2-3	CASSLDRDTDTQYF	TGCGCCAGCAGCTTGGACAGAGACACAGATACGCAGTATTTT
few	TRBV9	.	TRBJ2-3	CASSVEGGEPTDTQYF	TGTGCCAGCAGCGTAGAAGGCGGGGAGCCGACAGATACGCAGTATTTT
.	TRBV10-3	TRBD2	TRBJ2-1	CAIRGTSGSSYNEQFF	TGTGCCATCAGGGGGACTAGCGGGAGCTCCTACAATGAGCAGTTCTTC
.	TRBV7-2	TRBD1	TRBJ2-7	CASSPGQGPYEQYF	TGTGCCAGCAGCCCGGGACAGGGCCCCTACGAGCAGTACTTC
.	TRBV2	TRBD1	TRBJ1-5	CASSPGTGDVGLSNQPQHF	TGTGCCAGCAGTCCGGGGACAGGGGATGTCGGGCTGAGCAATCAGCCCCAGCATTTT
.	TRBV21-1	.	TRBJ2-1	CASSTGLAGNEQFF	TGTGCCAGCAGCACCGGACTAGCGGGGAATGAGCAGTTCTTC
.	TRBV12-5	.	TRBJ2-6	CASGLERSAGANVLTF	TGTGCTAGTGGTTTGGAAAGATCGGCTGGGGCCAACGTCCTGACTTTC
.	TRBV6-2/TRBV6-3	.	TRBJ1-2	CASSYSDSDYGYTF	TGTGCCAGCAGTTACTCGGACAGTGACTATGGCTACACCTTC
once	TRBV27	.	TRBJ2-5	CASDVRGWRYF	TGTGCCAGCGACGTCAGGGGTTGGCGGTACTTC
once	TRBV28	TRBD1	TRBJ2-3	CASSSSPSTGVTDTQYF	TGTGCCAGCAGTTCAAGCCCTTCGACAGGGGTCACAGATACGCAGTATTTT
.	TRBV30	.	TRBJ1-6	CAWRAIQGLSYNSPLHF	TGTGCCTGGAGAGCTATCCAGGGACTCTCCTATAATTCACCCCTCCACTTT
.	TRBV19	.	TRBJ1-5	CASSRPFRQPRKPQHF	TGTGCCAGTAGTAGGCCCTTTCGACAGCCCCGCAAACCCCAGCATTTT
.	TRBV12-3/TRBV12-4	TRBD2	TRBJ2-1	CATGGERRNEQFF	TGTGCCACCGGGGGGGAACGGCGAAATGAGCAGTTCTTC
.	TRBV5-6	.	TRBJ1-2	CASSLVGGRVGYTF	TGTGCCAGCAGCTTGGTTGGAGGGCGAGTCGGCTACACCTTC
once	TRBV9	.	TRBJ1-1	CASSVVTRDTEAFF	TGTGCCAGCAGCGTAGTGACAAGAGACACTGAAGCTTTCTTT
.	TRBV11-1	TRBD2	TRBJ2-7	CASRLTSGTPSGEQYF	TGTGCCAGCAGGCTGACTAGCGGGACCCCTTCTGGCGAGCAGTACTTC
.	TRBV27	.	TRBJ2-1	CASSSTLEWTVNEQFF	TGTGCCAGCAGTTCCACCCTCGAGTGGACAGTCAATGAGCAGTTCTTC
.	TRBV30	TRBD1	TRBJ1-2	CAWSWTGEGYTF	TGTGCCTGGAGCTGGACAGGGGAAGGCTACACCTTC
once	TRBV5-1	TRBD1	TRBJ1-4	CASSPTGDNEKLFF	TGCGCCAGCAGCCCGACAGGGGATAATGAAAAACTGTTTTTT
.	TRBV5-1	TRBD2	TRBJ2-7	CASSLYLAGEQYF	TGCGCCAGCAGCTTGTACCTAGCGGGCGAGCAGTACTTC
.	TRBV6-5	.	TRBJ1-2	CASSSTGYDYGYTF	TGTGCCAGCAGTAGCACAGGGTATGACTATGGCTACACCTTC
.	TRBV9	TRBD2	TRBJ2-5	CASSAGTSGGRGPETQYF	TGTGCCAGCAGCGCCGGGACTAGCGGGGGACGGGGTCCAGAGACCCAGTACTTC
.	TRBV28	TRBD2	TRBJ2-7	CASSSIAGGRYEQYF	TGTGCCAGCAGTTCAATAGCGGGGGGGCGGTACGAGCAGTACTTC
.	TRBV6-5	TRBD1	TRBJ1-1	CASWDRGGTEAFF	TGTGCCAGCTGGGACAGGGGGGGGACTGAAGCTTTCTTT
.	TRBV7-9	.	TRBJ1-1	CASSLDLEVEAFF	TGTGCCAGCAGCTTAGATTTAGAGGTCGAAGCTTTCTTT
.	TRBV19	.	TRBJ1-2	CASSAQVLHGYTF	TGTGCCAGTAGTGCTCAGGTTCTCCATGGCTACACCTTC
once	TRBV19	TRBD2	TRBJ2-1	CASSIGLAGEGNEQFF	TGTGCCAGTAGTATAGGACTAGCGGGAGAGGGAAATGAGCAGTTCTTC
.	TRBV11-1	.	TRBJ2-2	CASSLGRERGHGELFF	TGTGCCAGCAGCTTAGGGAGGGAAAGAGGTCACGGGGAGCTGTTTTTT
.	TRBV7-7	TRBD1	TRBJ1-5	CASSLRGTGPNQPQHF	TGTGCTAGCAGCTTACGTGGGACAGGGCCTAATCAGCCCCAGCATTTT
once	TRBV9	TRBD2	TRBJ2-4	CASSGTSGGFRGHIQYF	TGTGCCAGCAGTGGTACTAGCGGGGGCTTTAGGGGGCACATTCAGTACTTC
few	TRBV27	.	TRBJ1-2	CASSLSQGRDGYTF	TGTGCCAGCAGTTTATCTCAGGGAAGGGATGGCTACACCTTC
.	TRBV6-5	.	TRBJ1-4	CASSYSPGGRGEKLFF	TGTGCCAGCAGTTACTCGCCAGGAGGAAGAGGGGAAAAACTGTTTTTT
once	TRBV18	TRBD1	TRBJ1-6	CASSPPPRDRNSPLHF	TGTGCCAGCTCACCACCTCCCCGGGACAGAAATTCACCCCTCCACTTT
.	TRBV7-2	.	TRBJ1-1	CASSPDSSNTEAFF	TGTGCCAGCAGCCCGGACAGTTCGAACACTGAAGCTTTCTTT
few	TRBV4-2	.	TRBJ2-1	CASSQGLRAAPGGEQFF	TGTGCCAGCAGCCAGGGCCTTCGGGCGGCTCCAGGAGGAGAGCAGTTCTTC
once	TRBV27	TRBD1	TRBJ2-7	CASSLNDRGYEQYF	TGTGCCAGCAGTTTAAACGACAGGGGCTACGAGCAGTACTTC
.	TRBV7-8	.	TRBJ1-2	CASTLSRSSNYGYTF	TGTGCCAGCACCTTAAGCCGATCCTCTAACTATGGCTACACCTTC
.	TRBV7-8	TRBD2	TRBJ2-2	CASSLRGLAGAANTGELFF	TGTGCCAGCAGCTTAAGGGGACTAGCGGGAGCCGCGAACACCGGGGAGCTGTTTTTT